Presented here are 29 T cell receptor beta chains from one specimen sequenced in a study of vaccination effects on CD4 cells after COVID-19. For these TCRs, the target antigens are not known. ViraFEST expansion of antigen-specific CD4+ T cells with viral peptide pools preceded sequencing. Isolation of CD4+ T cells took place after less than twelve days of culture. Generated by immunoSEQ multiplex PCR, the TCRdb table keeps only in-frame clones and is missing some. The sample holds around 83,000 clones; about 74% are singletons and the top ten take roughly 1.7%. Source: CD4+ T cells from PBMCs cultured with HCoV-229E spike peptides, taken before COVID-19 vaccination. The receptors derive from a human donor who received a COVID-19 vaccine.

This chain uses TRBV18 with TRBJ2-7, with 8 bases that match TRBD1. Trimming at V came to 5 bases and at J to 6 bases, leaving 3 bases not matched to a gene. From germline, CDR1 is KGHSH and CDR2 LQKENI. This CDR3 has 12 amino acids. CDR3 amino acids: CASSSTGGEQYV. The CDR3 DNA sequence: TGTGCCAGCTCATCTACAGGGGGCGAGCAGTACGTC.

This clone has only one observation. CDR3 sequence: CASRGYTNYGYTF. The CDR3 region has the DNA TGTGCCAGCAGGGGGTATACTAACTATGGCTACACCTTC. V is TRBV2 and J is TRBJ1-2; D gene unclear. V was shortened by 6 bases and J by 0 bases, with 8 bases between the two germline ends. Germline V gives CDR1 SNHLY, CDR2 FYNNEI. CDR3 length: 13 residues.

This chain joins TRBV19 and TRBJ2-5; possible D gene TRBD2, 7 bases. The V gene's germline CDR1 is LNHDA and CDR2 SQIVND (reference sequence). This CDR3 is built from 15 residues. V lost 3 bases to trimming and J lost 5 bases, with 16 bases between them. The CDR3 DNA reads TGTGCCAGTAGTATGGGGGGGCGATTTGAGGAGACCCAGTACTTC. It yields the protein CASSMGGRFEETQYF. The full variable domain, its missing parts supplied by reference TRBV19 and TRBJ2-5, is DGGITQSPKYLFRKEGQNVTLSCEQNLNHDAMYWYRQDPGQGLRLIYYSQIVNDFQKGDIAEGYSVSREKKESFPLTVTSAQKNPTAFYLCASSMGGRFEETQYFGPGTRLLVL.

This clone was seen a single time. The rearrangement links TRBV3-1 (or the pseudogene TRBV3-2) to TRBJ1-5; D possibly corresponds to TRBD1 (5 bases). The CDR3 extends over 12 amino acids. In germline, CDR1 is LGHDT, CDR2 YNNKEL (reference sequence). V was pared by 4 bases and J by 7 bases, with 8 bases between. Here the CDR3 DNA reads TGTGCCAGCAGCCTAGGGGTACAGCCCCAGCATTTT. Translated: CASSLGVQPQHF.

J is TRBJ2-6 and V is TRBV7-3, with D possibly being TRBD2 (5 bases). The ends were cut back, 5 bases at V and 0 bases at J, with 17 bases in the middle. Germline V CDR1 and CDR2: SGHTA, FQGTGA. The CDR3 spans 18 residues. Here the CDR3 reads CASSPREGSTSGANVLTF. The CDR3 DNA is TGTGCCAGCAGCCCCCGTGAAGGGAGCACCTCTGGGGCCAACGTCCTGACTTTC.

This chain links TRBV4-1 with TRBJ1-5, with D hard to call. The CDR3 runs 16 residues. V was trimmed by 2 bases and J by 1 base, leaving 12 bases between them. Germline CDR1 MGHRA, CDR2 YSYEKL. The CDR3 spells CASSQSEFRSNQPQHF. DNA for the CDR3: TGCGCCAGCAGCCAATCGGAGTTTAGAAGCAATCAGCCCCAGCATTTT.

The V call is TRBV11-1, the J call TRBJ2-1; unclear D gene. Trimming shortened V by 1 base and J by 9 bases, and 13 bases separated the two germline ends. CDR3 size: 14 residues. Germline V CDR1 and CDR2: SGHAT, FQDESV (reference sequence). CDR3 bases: TGTGCCAGCAGCTTAGGGTCTAGGGTGGGTGAGCAGTTCTTC. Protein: CASSLGSRVGEQFF.

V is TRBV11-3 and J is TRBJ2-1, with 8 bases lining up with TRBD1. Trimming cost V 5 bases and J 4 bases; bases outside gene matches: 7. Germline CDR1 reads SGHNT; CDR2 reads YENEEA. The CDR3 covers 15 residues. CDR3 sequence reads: CASSGQGWGYNEQFF. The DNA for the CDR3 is TGTGCCAGCAGCGGACAGGGTTGGGGATACAATGAGCAGTTCTTC.

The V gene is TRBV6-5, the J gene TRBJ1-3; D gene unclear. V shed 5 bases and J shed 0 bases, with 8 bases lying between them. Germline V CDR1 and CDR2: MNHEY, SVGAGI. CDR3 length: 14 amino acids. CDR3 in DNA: TGTGCCAGCAGTATGACTTTCTCTGGAAACACCATATATTTT. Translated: CASSMTFSGNTIYF.

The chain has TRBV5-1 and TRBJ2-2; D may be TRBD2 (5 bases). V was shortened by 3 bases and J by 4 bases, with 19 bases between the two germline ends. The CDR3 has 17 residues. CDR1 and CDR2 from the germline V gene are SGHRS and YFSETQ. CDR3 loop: CASSYGPPEGGTGELFF. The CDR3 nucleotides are TGCGCCAGCAGCTACGGCCCGCCTGAGGGTGGCACCGGGGAGCTGTTTTTT.

The CDR3 DNA reads TGTGCCAGTATTTTGACAGGCATAAACTATGGCTACACCTTC. Translated, it gives CASILTGINYGYTF. The V and J genes are TRBV6-5 and TRBJ1-2; D is possibly TRBD1 (6 bases). Germline V gene lookup returns CDR1 MNHEY and CDR2 SVGAGI. This CDR3 comprises 14 residues. Trimming pared 9 bases from V and 2 bases from J, leaving 16 bases between.

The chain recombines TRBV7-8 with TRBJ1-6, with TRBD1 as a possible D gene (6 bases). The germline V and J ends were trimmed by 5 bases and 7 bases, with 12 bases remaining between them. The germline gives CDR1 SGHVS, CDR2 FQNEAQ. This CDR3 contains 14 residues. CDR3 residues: CASSPRDTNSPLHF. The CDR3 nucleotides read TGTGCCAGCAGCCCCCGGGACACGAATTCACCCCTCCACTTT.

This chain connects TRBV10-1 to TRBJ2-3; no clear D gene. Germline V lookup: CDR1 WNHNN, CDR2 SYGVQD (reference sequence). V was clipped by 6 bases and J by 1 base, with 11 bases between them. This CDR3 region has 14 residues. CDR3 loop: CASSWSLGTDTQYF. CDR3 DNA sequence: TGCGCCAGCAGCTGGAGCCTCGGCACAGATACGCAGTATTTT.

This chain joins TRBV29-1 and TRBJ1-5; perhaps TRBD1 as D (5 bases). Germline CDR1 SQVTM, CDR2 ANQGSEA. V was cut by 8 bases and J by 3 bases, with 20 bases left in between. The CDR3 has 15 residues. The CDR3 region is CSPLGVRATNQPQHF. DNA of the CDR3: TGCAGCCCATTGGGGGTGCGGGCCACCAATCAGCCCCAGCATTTT.

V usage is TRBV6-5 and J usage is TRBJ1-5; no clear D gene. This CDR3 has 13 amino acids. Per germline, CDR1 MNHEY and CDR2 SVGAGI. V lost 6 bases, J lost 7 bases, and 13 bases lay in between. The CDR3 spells CASSRGEGQPQHF. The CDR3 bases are TGTGCCAGCAGCCGCGGAGAAGGACAGCCCCAGCATTTT.

The CDR3 DNA reads as TGTGCCAGCAGCTTCGGTTCATGGCAAGAGACCCAGTACTTC. Amino acids: CASSFGSWQETQYF. The chain is built from TRBV7-2 and TRBJ2-5, with D unresolved. This CDR3 is built from 14 residues. Trimming removed 3 bases at V and 2 bases at J, with 10 bases between. CDR1 is SGHTA and CDR2 is FQGNSA in the germline V gene.

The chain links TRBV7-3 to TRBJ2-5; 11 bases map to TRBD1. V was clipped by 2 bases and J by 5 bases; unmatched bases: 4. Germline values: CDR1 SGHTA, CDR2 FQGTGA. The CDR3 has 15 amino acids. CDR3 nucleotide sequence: TGTGCCAGCAGCTTAGGACAGGGGGCAGGGGAGACCCAGTACTTC. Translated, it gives CASSLGQGAGETQYF.

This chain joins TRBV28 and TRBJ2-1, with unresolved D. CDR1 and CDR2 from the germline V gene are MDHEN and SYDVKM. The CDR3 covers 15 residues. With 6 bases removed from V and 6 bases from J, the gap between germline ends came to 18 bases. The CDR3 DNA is TGTGCCAGCAGACCTACACCACCTAGGGCCAATGAGCAGTTCTTC. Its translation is CASRPTPPRANEQFF.

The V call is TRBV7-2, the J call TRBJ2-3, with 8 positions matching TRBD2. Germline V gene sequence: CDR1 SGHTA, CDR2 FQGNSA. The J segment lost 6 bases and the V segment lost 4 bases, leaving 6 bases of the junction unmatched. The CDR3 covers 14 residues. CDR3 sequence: CASSSNGGADTQYF. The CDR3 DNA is TGTGCCAGCAGCTCCAACGGGGGGGCCGATACGCAGTATTTT.

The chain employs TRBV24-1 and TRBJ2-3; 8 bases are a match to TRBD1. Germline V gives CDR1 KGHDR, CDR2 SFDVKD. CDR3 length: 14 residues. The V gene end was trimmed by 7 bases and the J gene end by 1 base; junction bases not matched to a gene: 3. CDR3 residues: CATSNRGGTDTQYF. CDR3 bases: TGTGCCACCAGCAACAGGGGGGGCACAGATACGCAGTATTTT.

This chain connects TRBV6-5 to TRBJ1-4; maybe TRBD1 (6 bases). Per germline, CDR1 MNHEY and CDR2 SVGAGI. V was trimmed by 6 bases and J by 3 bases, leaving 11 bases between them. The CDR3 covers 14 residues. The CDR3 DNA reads TGTGCCAGCAGAGGGGGAGGCCCTAATGAAAAACTGTTTTTT. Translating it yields CASRGGGPNEKLFF.

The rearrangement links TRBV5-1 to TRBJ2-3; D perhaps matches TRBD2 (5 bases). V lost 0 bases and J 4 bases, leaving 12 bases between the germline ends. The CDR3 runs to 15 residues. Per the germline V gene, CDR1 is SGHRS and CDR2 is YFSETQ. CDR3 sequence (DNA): TGCGCCAGCAGCTTGGGACGGGCCGGGGCAGATACGCAGTATTTT. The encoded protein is CASSLGRAGADTQYF.

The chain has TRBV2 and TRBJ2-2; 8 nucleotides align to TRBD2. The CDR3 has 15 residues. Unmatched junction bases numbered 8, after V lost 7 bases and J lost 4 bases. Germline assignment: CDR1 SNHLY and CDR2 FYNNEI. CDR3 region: CASTLLAVGTGELFF. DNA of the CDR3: TGTGCCAGCACTCTACTAGCGGTGGGCACCGGGGAGCTGTTTTTT.

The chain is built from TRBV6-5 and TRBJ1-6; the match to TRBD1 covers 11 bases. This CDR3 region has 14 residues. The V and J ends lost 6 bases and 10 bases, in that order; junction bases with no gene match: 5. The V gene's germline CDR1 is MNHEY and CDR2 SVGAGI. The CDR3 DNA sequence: TGTGCCAGCAGCCGGGACAGGGGGATCTCACCCCTCCACTTT. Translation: CASSRDRGISPLHF.

The CDR3: CASSRGQTINTEAFF. The CDR3 nucleotides read TGCGCCAGCAGCCGGGGACAGACGATTAACACTGAAGCTTTCTTT. This rearrangement joins TRBV4-3 to TRBJ1-1, with 7 bases that match TRBD1. The CDR3 is 15 residues long. CDR1 and CDR2 from the germline V gene are LGHNA and YSLEER. The J segment lost 2 bases and the V segment lost 4 bases, leaving 7 bases of the junction unmatched.

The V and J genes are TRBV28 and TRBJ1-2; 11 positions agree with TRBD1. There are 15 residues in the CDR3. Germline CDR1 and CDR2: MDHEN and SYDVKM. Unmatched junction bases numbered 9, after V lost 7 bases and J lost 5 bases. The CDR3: CASTPWGQGGYGYTF. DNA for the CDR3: TGTGCCAGCACCCCGTGGGGACAGGGGGGTTATGGCTACACCTTC.

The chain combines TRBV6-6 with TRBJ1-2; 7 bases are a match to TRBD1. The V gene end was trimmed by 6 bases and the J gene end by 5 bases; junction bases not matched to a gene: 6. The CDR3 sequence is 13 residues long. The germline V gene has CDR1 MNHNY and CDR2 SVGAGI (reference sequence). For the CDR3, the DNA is TGTGCCAGCAGCGACAGGGTTCAGTATGGCTACACCTTC. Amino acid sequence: CASSDRVQYGYTF.

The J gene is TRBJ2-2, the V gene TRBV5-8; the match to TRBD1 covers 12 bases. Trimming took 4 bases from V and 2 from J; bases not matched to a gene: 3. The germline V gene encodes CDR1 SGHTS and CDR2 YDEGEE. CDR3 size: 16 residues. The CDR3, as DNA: TGTGCCAGCAGCGTTGGGACAGGGGGCAACACCGGGGAGCTGTTTTTT. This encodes CASSVGTGGNTGELFF.

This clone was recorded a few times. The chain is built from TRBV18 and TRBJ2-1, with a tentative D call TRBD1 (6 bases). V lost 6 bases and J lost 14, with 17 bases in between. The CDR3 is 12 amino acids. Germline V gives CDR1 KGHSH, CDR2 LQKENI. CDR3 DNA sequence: TGTGCCAGCTCGCCCAGTACAGGGACGGAGTTCTTC. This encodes CASSPSTGTEFF.